One sample yielded the 25 T cell receptor beta chains listed below, sequenced in a study of cytomegalovirus exposure and HLA in healthy donors. With 60 Vbeta and 13 Jbeta primers, the PCR was carried out. Method: immunoSEQ multiplex PCR; TCRdb's copy keeps in-frame clones and lacks some. Of more than 140,000 clones detected, 60% to 80% appear once; the ten largest clones hold around 3.4%. The sample taken for sequencing was PBMCs. These receptors were obtained from a man aged 35-49 years in good health and CMV-seronegative.

The chain couples TRBV7-2 to TRBJ2-3; possibly TRBD2 for D (6 bases). V shed 2 bases and J shed 4 bases, with 10 bases lying between them. CDR1 is SGHTA and CDR2 is FQGNSA in the germline V gene. This CDR3 has 14 amino acids. The CDR3 reads CASSLILAADTQYF. As DNA, the CDR3 is TGTGCCAGCAGCTTAATACTAGCTGCAGATACGCAGTATTTT.

This chain connects TRBV5-1 to TRBJ1-6; D not resolved. Germline values: CDR1 SGHRS, CDR2 YFSETQ. Trimming cost V 1 base and J 4 bases, with 21 bases left between them. The CDR3 is 19 amino acids. CDR3 sequence reads: CASSLSGSSGSQYNSPLHF. The CDR3 DNA is TGCGCCAGCAGCTTGAGTGGTAGTAGCGGGTCGCAGTATAATTCACCCCTCCACTTT.

The rearrangement links TRBV2 to TRBJ1-1, with 9 bases lining up with TRBD1. CDR3 size: 14 residues. V lost 6 bases and J lost 9; bases outside the gene matches: 11. Per germline, CDR1 SNHLY and CDR2 FYNNEI. CDR3 DNA: TGTGCCAGCAGACCGGGACAGGGTTCGAGAAAAGCTTTCTTT. It translates to CASRPGQGSRKAFF.

The CDR3 sequence is CASGPRQDLRNEQFF. In DNA form, the CDR3 reads TGTGCTAGTGGCCCCAGACAGGACCTAAGGAATGAGCAGTTCTTC. The V and J genes are TRBV12-5 and TRBJ2-1; D might be TRBD1 (6 bases). Trimming removed 6 bases from V and 7 bases from J, with 19 bases in between. CDR3 length: 15 amino acids. CDR1 is LGHNT and CDR2 is FRNRAP in the germline V gene.

The chain recombines TRBV29-1 with TRBJ1-5; tentative D call: TRBD1 (5 bases). V was trimmed by 4 bases and J by 7 bases, leaving 11 bases between them. The germline gives CDR1 SQVTM, CDR2 ANQGSEA. CDR3 length equals 12 residues. CDR3 amino acids: CSVGVGGQPQHF. CDR3 DNA sequence: TGCAGCGTTGGAGTCGGGGGACAGCCCCAGCATTTT. Supplemented by reference TRBV29-1 and TRBJ1-5, the full variable domain reads SAVISQKPSRDICQRGTSLTIQCQVDSQVTMMFWYRQQPGQSLTLIATANQGSEATYESGFVIDKFPISRPNLTFSTLTVSNMSPEDSSIYLCSVGVGGQPQHFGDGTRLSIL.

The count of this clone is one. The chain recombines TRBV7-9 with TRBJ1-5; 7 positions match TRBD1. The CDR3 has 12 residues. V dropped 1 base and J dropped 12; count of bases not matched to a gene: 3. Per the germline V gene, CDR1 is SEHNR and CDR2 is FQNEAQ (reference sequence). CDR3 DNA sequence: TGTGCCAGCAGCTTAGGACAGGGAGACCAGCATTTT. Amino acid sequence: CASSLGQGDQHF.

The chain has TRBV19 and TRBJ2-7; D is ambiguous. This CDR3 spans 12 amino acids. CDR1 LNHDA and CDR2 SQIVND come from the germline V gene (reference sequence). V gave up 4 bases and J gave up 2 bases, with 6 bases separating them. CDR3 sequence: CASSSDTYEQYF. The CDR3 DNA follows: TGTGCCAGTAGTAGCGACACCTACGAGCAGTACTTC.

The J gene is TRBJ1-1, the V gene TRBV18; TRBD1 matches at 10 bases. This CDR3 has 15 residues. Germline-derived CDR1 and CDR2 are KGHSH and LQKENI. The V segment lost 6 bases and the J segment 5 bases; nucleotides outside the gene matches: 9. This chain's CDR3 is CASSRGGQGVTEAFF. The CDR3 nucleotides are TGTGCCAGCTCCCGCGGAGGACAGGGGGTAACTGAAGCTTTCTTT.

V usage is TRBV4-1 and J usage is TRBJ2-7; 7 bases fit TRBD2. This CDR3 is built from 15 residues. The trim removed 4 bases at V and 2 bases at J, leaving 8 bases unmatched. Germline V gene lookup returns CDR1 MGHRA and CDR2 YSYEKL. In nucleotides, the CDR3 is TGCGCCAGCAGCCCGGGGGGTGCAGACCCCTACGAGCAGTACTTC. Its translation: CASSPGGADPYEQYF.

This clone ranks as medium-sized (0.01 to 0.1%). The chain combines TRBV7-8 with TRBJ2-7; 7 nucleotides agree with TRBD2. This CDR3 region has 15 residues. V shed 6 bases and J 4 bases; nucleotides not matched to a gene: 12. In germline, CDR1 is SGHVS, CDR2 FQNEAQ. The CDR3 protein is CASRLTPAGDYEQYF. The CDR3 DNA reads as TGTGCCAGCAGGTTAACCCCCGCGGGAGATTACGAGCAGTACTTC.

The J gene is TRBJ2-3, the V gene TRBV4-3; 9 nucleotides match TRBD2. This CDR3 is 16 amino acids long. Losses at the gene ends were 2 bases for V and 5 bases for J; bases not matched to a gene: 8. Germline loops: CDR1 LGHNA, CDR2 YSLEER. Written as DNA, the CDR3 is TGCGCCAGCAGCCAAAGGGGGTTAGCGGGGGAAGATACGCAGTATTTT. Its protein product is CASSQRGLAGEDTQYF.

The chain recombines TRBV19 with TRBJ1-5; 11 nucleotides line up with TRBD1. Germline lookup yields CDR1 LNHDA and CDR2 SQIVND (reference sequence). The CDR3 extends over 16 amino acids. V trimming: 1 base; J trimming: 9 bases; junction bases outside the gene matches: 8. In DNA, the CDR3 is TGTGCCAGTAGTATAGGGGGGACAGGGGGAAATTCGCCCCAGCATTTT. This codes for CASSIGGTGGNSPQHF. Complete variable domain (other parts from reference TRBV19 and TRBJ1-5): DGGITQSPKYLFRKEGQNVTLSCEQNLNHDAMYWYRQDPGQGLRLIYYSQIVNDFQKGDIAEGYSVSREKKESFPLTVTSAQKNPTAFYLCASSIGGTGGNSPQHFGDGTRLSIL.

The CDR3 spells CASSLAGGDEQYF. CDR3 bases: TGTGCCAGCAGCTTGGCCGGGGGGGACGAGCAGTACTTC. The gene calls are TRBV5-8 and TRBJ2-7, with 8 bases fitting TRBD2. This CDR3 has 13 amino acids. J gave up 5 bases and V 0 bases, and 1 base lay outside the gene matches. Germline CDR1 reads SGHTS; CDR2 reads YDEGEE.

V gene TRBV28 combines with J gene TRBJ2-7, with TRBD1 identical over 8 bases. V dropped 5 bases and J dropped 0; count of bases not matched to a gene: 6. Germline V gene sequence: CDR1 MDHEN, CDR2 SYDVKM. CDR3 length: 15 amino acids. CDR3 sequence reads: CASSQTGVGSYEQYF. The CDR3 nucleotides read TGTGCCAGCAGTCAGACAGGGGTCGGCTCCTACGAGCAGTACTTC.

CDR3 nucleotide sequence: TGTGCCAGCACCCCGGTAGGGGGCTTAAACTATGGCTACACCTTC. Protein product: CASTPVGGLNYGYTF. The chain employs TRBV5-6 and TRBJ1-2, with 7 bases fitting TRBD1. This CDR3 spans 15 amino acids. CDR1 and CDR2 (germline): SGHDT, YYEEEE. After removal of 6 bases from V and 2 bases from J, the junction contained 10 bases not matched to a gene.

V usage is TRBV2 and J usage is TRBJ2-7, with 8 bases fitting TRBD1. V shed 3 bases and J 1 base; nucleotides not matched to a gene: 2. The V gene's germline CDR1 is SNHLY and CDR2 FYNNEI. The CDR3 consists of 14 residues. Written as DNA, the CDR3 is TGTGCCAGCAGTGACCGGACAGGGTCCTACGAGCAGTACTTC. Its translation is CASSDRTGSYEQYF.

The chain couples TRBV6-6 to TRBJ1-1; TRBD1 aligns across 7 bases. The V and J ends lost 4 bases and 1 base, in that order; junction bases with no gene match: 3. CDR1 MNHNY and CDR2 SVGAGI come from the germline V gene (reference sequence). This CDR3 region has 14 residues. The CDR3 coding sequence is TGTGCCAGCAGTTCGACAGGGACGAACACTGAAGCTTTCTTT. Translated, it gives CASSSTGTNTEAFF.

The rearrangement joins TRBV7-6 to TRBJ2-2; 11 bases agree with TRBD1. This CDR3 region has 18 residues. V lost 3 bases, J lost 6 bases, and 12 bases stayed unmatched. Germline CDR1 is SGHVS and CDR2 is FNYEAQ. This CDR3 is CASSFNLRDRGLSGELFF. The CDR3 region has the DNA TGTGCCAGCAGCTTCAACCTCCGGGACAGGGGGTTGTCCGGGGAGCTGTTTTTT.

The rearrangement links TRBV9 to TRBJ1-2; D is possibly TRBD1 (5 bases). The V gene lost 3 bases and the J gene lost 1 base, with 10 bases spanning the gap. This CDR3 has 14 residues. Germline assignment: CDR1 SGDLS and CDR2 YYNGEE. CDR3 sequence: CASSGRQSNYGYTF. For the CDR3, the DNA is TGTGCCAGCAGCGGACGACAGAGTAACTATGGCTACACCTTC.

The V gene is TRBV28, the J gene TRBJ2-3; 10 bases are a match to TRBD1. The CDR3 totals 17 residues. From germline, CDR1 is MDHEN and CDR2 SYDVKM. V lost 5 bases and J lost 0; bases outside the gene matches: 8. The CDR3 reads CASSQMGGQGSTDTQYF. The CDR3 region has the DNA TGTGCCAGCAGTCAAATGGGGGGACAGGGGAGCACAGATACGCAGTATTTT.

This chain joins TRBV7-9 and TRBJ1-6, with 8 bases identical to TRBD1. CDR3 length equals 19 residues. J lost 0 bases, V lost 2 bases, and 9 bases had no gene match. Looked up from germline, CDR1 is SEHNR and CDR2 is FQNEAQ (reference sequence). The CDR3 reads CASSLLPGQATSYNSPLHF. CDR3 in DNA: TGTGCCAGCAGCTTACTCCCGGGACAGGCGACCTCCTATAATTCACCCCTCCACTTT.

The CDR3 bases are TGTGCCAGCAGTTTATGGGGGACAGGGACTAACTATGGCTACACCTTC. Its protein is CASSLWGTGTNYGYTF. The rearrangement uses TRBV28 and TRBJ1-2, with 9 bases identical to TRBD1. The CDR3 sequence is 16 residues long. V lost 0 bases to trimming and J lost 0 bases; unmatched junction nucleotides: 2. Germline V gene sequence: CDR1 MDHEN, CDR2 SYDVKM.

The rearrangement uses TRBV29-1 and TRBJ2-7; the match to TRBD2 covers 10 bases. The CDR3 runs 13 residues. V shed 4 bases, J shed 4 bases, and the junction held 4 bases outside the gene matches. CDR1 is SQVTM, CDR2 ANQGSEA, per germline. CDR3 protein: CSVARTSGYEQYF. The CDR3 DNA reads TGCAGCGTTGCTAGGACTAGCGGATACGAGCAGTACTTC.

The chain combines TRBV5-1 with TRBJ1-2; D gene uncertain. Trimming removed 4 bases at V and 2 bases at J, with 21 bases between. The CDR3 contains 17 residues. Germline V gives CDR1 SGHRS, CDR2 YFSETQ. The CDR3 here is CASSLDRGLYGNYGYTF. The CDR3 region has the DNA TGCGCCAGCAGCCTTGACCGAGGATTATACGGGAACTATGGCTACACCTTC.

This chain joins TRBV4-2 and TRBJ2-7; TRBD2 might be the D (5 bases). Between the trimmed V and J ends, which lost 1 base and 2 bases, there was a span of 15 bases. The CDR3 contains 16 residues. Germline-derived CDR1 and CDR2 are LGHNA and YNFKEQ. The CDR3 coding sequence is TGTGCCAGCAGCCAAGCAGGAGCGGTCAAAGCCTACGAGCAGTACTTC. Amino acid sequence: CASSQAGAVKAYEQYF.